Listed below are T cell receptor beta chains from one sample, sequenced in a study of cytomegalovirus exposure and HLA in healthy donors. TCRdb's copy holds only in-frame clones and misses some; the assay was immunoSEQ multiplex PCR. The profile shows tens of thousands of clones, 65% of them singletons. The sample consisted of PBMCs. All receptors derive from a woman aged 45 to 65 in good health and CMV-seropositive. Both conserved end residues are part of each CDR3.

CDR3 protein | V gene
CASSLPDIRYGYTF | TRBV5-4
CASSLYGTGDIQYF | TRBV28
CASTLALTGNTIYF | TRBV19
CASSSRDRITGELFF | TRBV7-8
CASTPAGGIQETQYF | TRBV6-5
CASTLHWKRGDTQYF | TRBV4-3
CASSQWEEQFF | TRBV14
CASSAGGQGESPLHF | TRBV27
CASSLGQQETQYF | TRBV7-7
CASTHSGGNYNEQFF | TRBV19
CASSLGRGQVYEQYF | TRBV11-2
CASASGGPRNEQFF | TRBV28
CAITGQGESNQPQHF | TRBV6-4
CAISDDPGGTTDTQYF | TRBV10-3
CASSQVSWDRAGYTF | TRBV4-2
CASSLVGGPATNEKLFF | TRBV7-9
CASSPRDRGDTQYF | TRBV7-2
CASQGRHEKLFF | TRBV28
CASRVRGAGTEAFF | TRBV6-5
CASSQRRLAGGLVDTQYF | TRBV4-3
CASSLDGSTEAFF | TRBV5-1
CASSSGEGETQYF | TRBV19
CASSPRTGANYGYTF | TRBV5-6
CASGGASSATGELFF | TRBV2
CASSLDRVGNTIYF | TRBV7-8
CASSLVRQETQYF | TRBV7-2
CASSYLEWQGYTF | TRBV7-9
CASSLQGGAISGANVLTF | TRBV19